A single sample is the source of the 27 T cell receptor beta chains below, sequenced in a study of OX40 agonist ivuxolimab in advanced cancers. Sequencing was performed with immunoSEQ multiplex PCR; in TCRdb, only in-frame clones are kept and a portion is missing. The data hold about 59,000 clones, with about nine tenths observed a single time. The starting material was CD4+ or CD8+ T cells sorted from blood, obtained in a trial of the OX40 agonist ivuxolimab. Receptors originate from an adult with an advanced solid tumor such as melanoma, head and neck, liver or kidney cancer.

This clone has a single count. Written as DNA, the CDR3 is TGTGCCAGCAGGATATTAAAGAAATATGGCTACACCTTC. Protein product: CASRILKKYGYTF. The chain recombines TRBV6-1 with TRBJ1-2; D is unresolved. The V gene lost 6 bases and the J gene lost 5 bases, with 13 bases spanning the gap. CDR3 size: 13 residues. Germline V gene data show CDR1 as MNHNS and CDR2 as SASEGT.

The V and J genes are TRBV28 and TRBJ1-2, with a possible D match to TRBD1 (6 bases). Germline loops: CDR1 MDHEN, CDR2 SYDVKM. The CDR3 runs to 14 residues. V lost 2 bases and J 7 bases, leaving 14 bases between the germline ends. The CDR3 here is CASSLGTPYGGYTF. CDR3 bases: TGTGCCAGCAGTTTAGGGACACCATACGGTGGCTACACCTTC.

CDR3 region: CASSLNQPQHF. The DNA for the CDR3 is TGTGCCAGCAGCTTAAACCAGCCCCAGCATTTT. This chain links TRBV7-8 with TRBJ1-5; D remains ambiguous. The CDR3 loop spans 11 amino acids. V lost 2 bases and J lost 7, with 3 bases in between. Germline CDR1 is SGHVS and CDR2 is FQNEAQ.

The chain uses TRBV6-6 and TRBJ2-7; D gene uncertain. Germline CDR1 is MNHNY and CDR2 is SVGAGI (reference sequence). Trimming removed 7 bases from V and 7 bases from J, with 11 bases in between. The CDR3 is made up of 11 amino acids. The CDR3 sequence: CASTPGREQYF. As DNA, the CDR3 is TGTGCCAGCACCCCCGGCAGGGAGCAGTACTTC.

The chain recombines TRBV11-3 with TRBJ2-1, with a weak D call TRBD2 (6 bases). Trimming removed 5 bases at V and 0 bases at J, with 8 bases between. Germline values: CDR1 SGHNT, CDR2 YENEEA. The CDR3 loop spans 14 amino acids. The DNA for the CDR3 is TGTGCCAGCAGCCCCGGGAGCTCCTACAATGAGCAGTTCTTC. Its translation is CASSPGSSYNEQFF.

This clone was observed a handful of times. The chain uses TRBV9 and TRBJ1-2; 8 positions match TRBD1. V gave up 0 bases and J gave up 7 bases; unmatched junction bases: 2. The CDR3 sequence is 13 residues long. From germline, CDR1 is SGDLS and CDR2 YYNGEE. CDR3 nucleotide sequence: TGTGCCAGCAGCGTAGCAGGGGGCTTTGGCTACACCTTC. It codes for CASSVAGGFGYTF.

The chain joins TRBV13 to TRBJ2-1; D remains unclear. Trimming took off 2 bases at V and 9 bases at J, with 11 bases between the two ends. CDR1 is PRHDT, CDR2 FYEKMQ, per germline (reference sequence). CDR3 length: 13 amino acids. The CDR3 sequence is CASSLYSLGEQFF. As DNA, the CDR3 is TGTGCCAGCAGCTTATACTCTTTGGGTGAGCAGTTCTTC.

The chain couples TRBV27 to TRBJ2-2; no reliable D call. The V end lost 3 bases, the J end lost 7 bases, and 6 bases lay between the germline ends. The CDR3 covers 12 residues. Germline loops: CDR1 MNHEY, CDR2 SMNVEV (reference sequence). The CDR3 loop is CASSLWSGELFF. The DNA for the CDR3 is TGTGCCAGCAGTTTGTGGAGCGGGGAGCTGTTTTTT.

This rearrangement joins TRBV10-3 to TRBJ2-3, with 11 bases that match TRBD1. The CDR3 extends over 15 amino acids. V was pared by 10 bases and J by 2 bases, with 8 bases of the junction left unmatched. CDR1 is ENHRY and CDR2 is SYGVKD in the germline V gene. CDR3 sequence: CATQTGQGDTDTQYF. In DNA, the CDR3 is TGTGCCACCCAAACGGGACAGGGGGACACAGATACGCAGTATTTT.

The chain uses TRBV6-1 and TRBJ1-5, with D unclear. CDR1 is MNHNS, CDR2 SASEGT, per germline. V lost 4 bases and J lost 1, with 11 bases in between. The CDR3 runs to 15 residues. The CDR3 region is CASSVGRASNQPQHF. CDR3 nucleotides: TGTGCCAGCAGTGTGGGCCGCGCGAGCAATCAGCCCCAGCATTTT.

The chain combines TRBV21-1 with TRBJ2-1; the table's D call TRBD2 went unverified against the DNA. TRBV21-1 is a documented pseudogene. The CDR3 has 17 residues. CDR3 sequence reads: CASRGVLLAGVYNEQFF. CDR3 DNA sequence: TGTGCCAGCAGAGGAGTCCTCCTAGCGGGAGTTTACAATGAGCAGTTCTTC.

The chain carries TRBV7-9 and TRBJ2-3; D gene unclear. Germline CDR1 reads SEHNR; CDR2 reads FQNEAQ (reference sequence). This CDR3 is built from 13 residues. Between the trimmed V and J ends, which lost 0 bases and 5 bases, there was a span of 6 bases. CDR3 sequence: CASSLAVRDTQYF. The CDR3 bases are TGTGCCAGCAGCTTAGCGGTCCGAGATACGCAGTATTTT.

The chain uses TRBV10-1 and TRBJ2-7; no reliable D call. V gave up 11 bases and J gave up 0 bases, with 8 bases separating them. Germline assignment: CDR1 WNHNN and CDR2 SYGVQD (reference sequence). The length of the CDR3 is 11 residues. The CDR3 coding sequence is TGCGCCCAGTCGTACTCCTACGAGCAGTACTTC. This translates into CAQSYSYEQYF.

V gene TRBV19 combines with J gene TRBJ2-5; TRBD1 matches at 8 bases. The CDR3 is 13 residues long. Losses at the gene ends were 4 bases for V and 4 bases for J; bases not matched to a gene: 2. Per germline, CDR1 LNHDA and CDR2 SQIVND (reference sequence). The CDR3 protein is CASSKDRVETQYF. In DNA form, the CDR3 reads TGTGCCAGTAGTAAGGACAGGGTAGAGACCCAGTACTTC. The full variable domain, its missing parts supplied by reference TRBV19 and TRBJ2-5, is DGGITQSPKYLFRKEGQNVTLSCEQNLNHDAMYWYRQDPGQGLRLIYYSQIVNDFQKGDIAEGYSVSREKKESFPLTVTSAQKNPTAFYLCASSKDRVETQYFGPGTRLLVL.

The rearrangement joins TRBV7-2 to TRBJ1-5; the match to TRBD1 covers 7 bases. The CDR3 is 14 amino acids. The germline V gene encodes CDR1 SGHTA and CDR2 FQGNSA. The V gene end was trimmed by 4 bases and the J gene end by 5 bases; junction bases not matched to a gene: 5. The CDR3 DNA follows: TGTGCCAGCAGCTCCGCCAGGGGGTATCAGCCCCAGCATTTT. It encodes CASSSARGYQPQHF.

This clone appeared a single time. The V and J genes are TRBV7-3 and TRBJ1-1; the D gene is possibly TRBD1 (6 bases). The CDR3 runs to 13 residues. CDR1 is SGHTA, CDR2 FQGTGA, per germline. V was pared by 3 bases and J by 5 bases, with 10 bases between. This chain's CDR3 is CASSLGQGTEAFF. CDR3 in DNA: TGTGCCAGCAGCTTGGGGCAGGGGACTGAAGCTTTCTTT.

This clone was seen a handful of times. The chain is built from TRBV6-1 and TRBJ1-1, with a tentative D call TRBD1 (6 bases). Germline V lookup: CDR1 MNHNS, CDR2 SASEGT. Trimming removed 6 bases at V and 2 bases at J, with 13 bases between. CDR3 length: 14 amino acids. CDR3 coding DNA: TGTGCCAGCAGGAACAGGGTCGGAAACACTGAAGCTTTCTTT. It codes for CASRNRVGNTEAFF.

This clone has more than one count but fewer than ten. V gene TRBV30 combines with J gene TRBJ2-5; D not resolved. Looked up from germline, CDR1 is GTSNPN and CDR2 is SVGIG (reference sequence). The CDR3 runs to 14 residues. V was shortened by 0 bases and J by 1 base, with 9 bases between the two germline ends. CDR3 residues: CAWSVYPGQETQYF. The CDR3 coding sequence is TGTGCCTGGAGTGTATATCCGGGCCAAGAGACCCAGTACTTC.

V gene TRBV11-2 combines with J gene TRBJ1-4, with a weak D call TRBD1 (5 bases). The CDR3 length is 16 residues. Germline CDR1 is SGHAT and CDR2 is FQNNGV. Trimming took off 1 base at V and 5 bases at J, with 14 bases between the two ends. CDR3 nucleotide sequence: TGTGCCAGCAGCTTAGGGGGCCGACGGTTAAATGAAAAACTGTTTTTT. Its translation: CASSLGGRRLNEKLFF.

CDR3 nucleotide sequence: TGTGCCAGCAGCTTAACGCCGACAGGGGGTGTGAACACTGAAGCTTTCTTT. The encoded protein is CASSLTPTGGVNTEAFF. V usage is TRBV7-3 and J usage is TRBJ1-1, with 9 bases matching TRBD1. The CDR3 has 17 amino acids. Germline CDR1 SGHTA, CDR2 FQGTGA. The ends lost 0 bases at V and 0 bases at J; junction bases unmatched: 5.

The chain employs TRBV7-9 and TRBJ2-5, with 12 bases that match TRBD1. CDR3 length: 15 residues. Trimming took 4 bases from V and 1 from J; bases not matched to a gene: 1. Germline V gives CDR1 SEHNR, CDR2 FQNEAQ (reference sequence). The CDR3 DNA follows: TGTGCCAGCAGCTCGGGACAGGGGGCCCAAGAGACCCAGTACTTC. Amino acids: CASSSGQGAQETQYF.

The J gene is TRBJ1-2, the V gene TRBV6-6; D ambiguous. Trimming removed 11 bases from V and 1 base from J, with 11 bases in between. The germline CDR1 and CDR2 sequences are MNHNY and SVGAGI (reference sequence). The CDR3 is 12 residues long. CDR3 nucleotides: TGTGCCGCCAACACCCGTAACTATGGCTACACCTTC. Translation: CAANTRNYGYTF.

The rearrangement links TRBV7-2 to TRBJ2-2; D unclear. Germline V gene lookup returns CDR1 SGHTA and CDR2 FQGNSA. The CDR3 length is 14 residues. The germline V and J ends were trimmed by 2 bases and 4 bases, with 8 bases remaining between them. The CDR3 loop reads CASSLLGVTGELFF. The CDR3 DNA follows: TGTGCCAGCAGCTTATTGGGCGTCACCGGGGAGCTGTTTTTT.

V usage is TRBV10-3 and J usage is TRBJ2-3; 9 bases line up with TRBD1. The CDR3 contains 13 residues. CDR1 is ENHRY and CDR2 is SYGVKD in the germline V gene. With 7 bases clipped from V and 6 bases from J, the junction kept 5 bases outside the gene matches. The CDR3 nucleotides read TGTGCCATCACCGGACAGGGGATGGATACGCAGTATTTT. Its translation is CAITGQGMDTQYF.

This chain connects TRBV7-9 to TRBJ1-6; D not certain. The CDR3 has 14 amino acids. The germline CDR1 and CDR2 sequences are SEHNR and FQNEAQ (reference sequence). The germline V and J ends were trimmed by 1 base and 13 bases, with 14 bases remaining between them. CDR3 DNA sequence: TGTGCCAGCAGCTTAGAGGGCAGGATGGTTCCCCTCCACTTT. Encoded protein: CASSLEGRMVPLHF.

This chain links TRBV5-1 with TRBJ1-3; D may be TRBD1 (6 bases). Germline assignment: CDR1 SGHRS and CDR2 YFSETQ. V lost 4 bases and J lost 3, with 17 bases in between. CDR3 length: 16 amino acids. CDR3 region: CASSVGGVGYGNTIYF. The CDR3 coding sequence is TGCGCCAGCAGCGTGGGGGGCGTTGGCTATGGAAACACCATATATTTT.

The chain links TRBV30 to TRBJ1-1, with TRBD1 identical over 7 bases. The V gene end was trimmed by 6 bases and the J gene end by 0 bases; junction bases not matched to a gene: 4. Germline V gene lookup returns CDR1 GTSNPN and CDR2 SVGIG (reference sequence). CDR3 length: 13 residues. CDR3 protein: CACHRGVNTEAFF. The CDR3 region has the DNA TGTGCCTGCCACAGGGGAGTGAACACTGAAGCTTTCTTT.